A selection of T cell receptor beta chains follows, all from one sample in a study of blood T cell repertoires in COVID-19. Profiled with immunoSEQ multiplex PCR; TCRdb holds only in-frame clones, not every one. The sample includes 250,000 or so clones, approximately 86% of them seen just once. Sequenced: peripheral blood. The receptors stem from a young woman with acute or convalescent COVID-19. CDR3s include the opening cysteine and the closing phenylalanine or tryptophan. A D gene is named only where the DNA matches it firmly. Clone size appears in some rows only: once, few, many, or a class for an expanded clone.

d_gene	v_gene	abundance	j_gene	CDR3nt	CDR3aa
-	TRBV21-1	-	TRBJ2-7	TGTGCCAGCTCCCCAGGGATTACCTACGAGCAGTACTTC	CASSPGITYEQYF
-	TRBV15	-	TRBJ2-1	TGTGCCACCAGCAGCCTGTTGTCAGGTTCCCCAAACAATGAGCAGTTCTTC	CATSSLLSGSPNNEQFF
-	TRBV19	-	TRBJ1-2	TGTGCCAGTAGTATAGTCCGACACACTAACTATGGCTACACCTTC	CASSIVRHTNYGYTF
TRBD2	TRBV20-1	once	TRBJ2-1	TGCAGTGCTAGTGCGTCCGGGACTACCTATTACAATGAGCAGTTCTTC	CSASASGTTYYNEQFF
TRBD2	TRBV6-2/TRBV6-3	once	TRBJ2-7	TGTGCCAGTTGCCCTGGGACTAGCCTTGCCTACGAGCAGTACTTC	CASCPGTSLAYEQYF
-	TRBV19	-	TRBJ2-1	TGTGCCAGTAGTATTGGACAGCGGGAGCAGTTCTTC	CASSIGQREQFF
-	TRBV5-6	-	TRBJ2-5	TGTGCCAGCAGCTTGGTGGGGACTCAAGAGACCCAGTACTTC	CASSLVGTQETQYF
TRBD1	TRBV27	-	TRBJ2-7	TGTGCCAGCAGTCGCCGCACCAATAGGGACAGGGGGTGGGAGCAGTACTTC	CASSRRTNRDRGWEQYF
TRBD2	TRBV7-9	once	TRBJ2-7	TGTGCCAGCAGCTTAGTCACTAGCGGGAGAGGGGACGAGCAGTACTTC	CASSLVTSGRGDEQYF
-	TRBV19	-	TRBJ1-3	TGTGCCAGTAAACTTACAGGCTCTGGAAACACCATATATTTT	CASKLTGSGNTIYF
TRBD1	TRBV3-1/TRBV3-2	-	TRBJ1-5	TGTGCCAGCAGCTTCGCTCCCCAGGGGGCAGTTCAGCCCCAGCATTTT	CASSFAPQGAVQPQHF
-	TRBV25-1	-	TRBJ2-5	TGTGCCAGCAGTGAATCCTCCAGGGGAGAGACCCAGTACTTC	CASSESSRGETQYF
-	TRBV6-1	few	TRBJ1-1	TGTGCCAGCAGTGACTTACAGGGCGTCGGCGTTTTGGCTGAAGCTTTCTTT	CASSDLQGVGVLAEAFF
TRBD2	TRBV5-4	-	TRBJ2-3	TGTGCCAGCAGCTTGGAGACTAGCGGGAGGGGTACGCAGTATTTT	CASSLETSGRGTQYF
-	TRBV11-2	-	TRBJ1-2	TGTGCCAGCAGTCATCAAGAGGTCTATGGCTACACCTTC	CASSHQEVYGYTF
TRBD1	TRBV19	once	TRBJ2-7	TGTGCCAGTAGAGACGGTCAGGGGGTTGTAGACGAGCAGTACTTC	CASRDGQGVVDEQYF
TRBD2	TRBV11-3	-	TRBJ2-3	TGTGCCAGCAGCCCCCGGACTAGCGGCACAGATACGCAGTATTTT	CASSPRTSGTDTQYF
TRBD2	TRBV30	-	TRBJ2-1	TGTGCCTGGACGAGGGGGCTAGCGGGAGTCAATGAGCAGTTCTTC	CAWTRGLAGVNEQFF
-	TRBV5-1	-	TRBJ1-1	TGCGCCAGCACCTTGGGCGCTGAAGCTTTCTTT	CASTLGAEAFF
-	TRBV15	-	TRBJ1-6	TGTGCCACCAGTCTTACACAGCTAAATTCACCCCTCCACTTT	CATSLTQLNSPLHF
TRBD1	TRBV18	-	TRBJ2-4	TGTGCCAGCTCCCCTGGACAGGGGGCGACCAAAAACATTCAGTACTTC	CASSPGQGATKNIQYF
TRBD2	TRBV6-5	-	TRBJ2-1	TGTGCCAGCAGTTCGCCGGGACTAGCTTCAGACAATGAGCAGTTCTTC	CASSSPGLASDNEQFF
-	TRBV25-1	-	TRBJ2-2	TGTGCCTGCCTCGGGGGATCGGGCACCGGGGAGCTGTTTTTT	CACLGGSGTGELFF
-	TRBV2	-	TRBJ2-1	TGTGCCAGCAGTGAAACGGGCTACAATGAGCAGTTCTTC	CASSETGYNEQFF
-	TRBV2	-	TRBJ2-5	TGTGCCAGCGAGAGGGTACTAGGACGGGAGACCCAGTACTTC	CASERVLGRETQYF
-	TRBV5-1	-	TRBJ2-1	TGCGCCAGCAGGTCAGTAGCGGACTACAATGAGCAGTTCTTC	CASRSVADYNEQFF
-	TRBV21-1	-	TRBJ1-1	TGTGCCAGCACCCGGACAGGATTCACTGAAGCTTTCTTT	CASTRTGFTEAFF
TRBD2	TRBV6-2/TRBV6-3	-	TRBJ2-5	TGTGCCAGCAGTTCCCCGACTAGCGGCCAAGAGACCCAGTACTTC	CASSSPTSGQETQYF
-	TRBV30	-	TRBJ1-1	TGTGCCTGGAGTAGGAGGGGCGGAAGAACTGAAGCTTTCTTT	CAWSRRGGRTEAFF
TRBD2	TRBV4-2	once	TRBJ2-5	TGTGCCAGCAGCCAAGAGGGGACTAGGGAGACCCAGTACTTC	CASSQEGTRETQYF
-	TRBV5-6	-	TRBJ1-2	TGTGCCAGCAGCTTGCCCGTACAGGACTATGGCTACACCTTC	CASSLPVQDYGYTF
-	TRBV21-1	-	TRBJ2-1	TGTGCCAGCAGCAAGGGACAGGGCTGCTACAATGAGCAGTTCTTC	CASSKGQGCYNEQFF
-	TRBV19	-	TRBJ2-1	TGTGCCAGTGCTAACTACAATGAGCAGTTCTTC	CASANYNEQFF
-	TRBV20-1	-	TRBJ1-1	TGCAGTGCTATATCAGGGAGGGATGCTTTCTTT	CSAISGRDAFF
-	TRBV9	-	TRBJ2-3	TGTGCCAGCAGCGTACGGGGGGCAAACACAGATACGCAGTATTTT	CASSVRGANTDTQYF
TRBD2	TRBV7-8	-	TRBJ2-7	TGTGCCAGCAGCCGCGGACTAGCGGGAACCTACGAGCAGTACTTC	CASSRGLAGTYEQYF
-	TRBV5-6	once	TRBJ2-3	TGTGCCAGCAGCACCCGGTTGGATACGCAGTATTTT	CASSTRLDTQYF
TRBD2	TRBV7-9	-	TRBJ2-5	TGTGCCAGCAGCTTTGGGACTAGCGGGAGCGTCGAGACCCAGTACTTC	CASSFGTSGSVETQYF
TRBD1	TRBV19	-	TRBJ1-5	TGTGCCAGTAGTATAGACTGGACAGGGACTTATAGCAATCAGCCCCAGCATTTT	CASSIDWTGTYSNQPQHF
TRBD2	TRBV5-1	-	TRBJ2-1	TGCGCCAGCAGCAGAGGAACTAGCGGGAGGTTTGGTTACAATGAGCAGTTCTTC	CASSRGTSGRFGYNEQFF
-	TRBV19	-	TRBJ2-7	TGTGCCAGTAGCCCCACGGGACAAACCTACGAGCAGTACTTC	CASSPTGQTYEQYF
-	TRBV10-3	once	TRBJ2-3	TGTGCCATCAGTGTTTTCCCCCGATCCGGAGCTAGCACAGATACGCAGTATTTT	CAISVFPRSGASTDTQYF
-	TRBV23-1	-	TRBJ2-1	TGCGCCAGCAGTCAATACAGTGCATTTTACAATGAGCAGTTCTTC	CASSQYSAFYNEQFF
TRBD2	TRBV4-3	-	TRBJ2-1	TGCGCCAGCAGCCAAGATAGGGCGGGAGTGACCTATGAGCAGTTCTTC	CASSQDRAGVTYEQFF
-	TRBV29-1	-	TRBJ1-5	TGCAGCGTACCGGAAGGGGATAGCAATCAGCCCCAGCATTTT	CSVPEGDSNQPQHF
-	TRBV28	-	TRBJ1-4	TGTGCCAGCATTCCAGACACATTTAATGAAAAACTGTTTTTT	CASIPDTFNEKLFF
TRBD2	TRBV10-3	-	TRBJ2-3	TGTGCCATCAGTGACCCACGGGGGGACACAGATACGCAGTATTTT	CAISDPRGDTDTQYF
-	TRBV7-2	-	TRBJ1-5	TGTGCCAGCAGCCCGGTTGGGAGACAGGTCAATCAGCCCCAGCATTTT	CASSPVGRQVNQPQHF
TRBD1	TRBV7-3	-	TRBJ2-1	TGTGCCAGCAGCACGGGACAGGGGGCGCGAGAGCAGTTCTTC	CASSTGQGAREQFF
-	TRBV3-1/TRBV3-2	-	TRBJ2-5	TGTGCCAGCAGCCAAGACCGGACCCAGTACTTC	CASSQDRTQYF
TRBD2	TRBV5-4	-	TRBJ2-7	TGTGCCAGCAGCTTGTCTCTGCGGGGGGGATCCTACGAGCAGTACTTC	CASSLSLRGGSYEQYF
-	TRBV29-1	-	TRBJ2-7	TGCAGCGTACAGACAGGTTTGGCCCACGAGCAGTACTTC	CSVQTGLAHEQYF
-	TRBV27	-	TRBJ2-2	TGTGCCAGCAGCCCCGGGGCGGGGCTCGGCACCGGGGAGCTGTTTTTT	CASSPGAGLGTGELFF